The 17 T cell receptor beta chains given below trace back to one sample, sequenced in a study of tacrolimus-resistant gene-edited T cells for transplant recipients (dated by TCRdb to 2018 to 2020). PBMCs were stimulated for 6 hours with overlapping CMV pp65 and IE-1 peptide pools before enrichment with an IFNgamma secretion assay kit. In parallel, unmodified control products were expanded but never went through electroporation. After enrichment, the CMV-specific T cells were expanded in culture with recombinant human IL-7 and IL-15. Library creation used the immunoSEQ multiplex PCR assay. TCRdb holds this immuneACCESS table with in-frame rearrangements only. Some clones are missing; in checked studies, unresolved V genes explain under half, and the rest has no known cause. For this sample there are hundreds of clones; around 46% appear just once. Jointly, the top ten make up approximately 80% of the sample.

Sequenced sample: a CMV-specific product grown in culture. The cell subset or site label, read with the paper, signifies: expanded CMV-specific T cell product isolated by IFNgamma secretion after CMV peptide stimulation. Every receptor here comes from a human donor in good health, a blood donor.

This chain connects TRBV7-9 to TRBJ1-2, with TRBD1 matching 7 bases. The germline gives CDR1 SEHNR, CDR2 FQNEAQ (reference sequence). There are 16 residues in the CDR3. V shed 6 bases, J shed 4 bases, and the junction held 14 bases outside the gene matches. The CDR3 DNA follows: TGTGCCAGCAGTCAACCGGGACAGAGCAAAAGCTATGGCTACACCTTC. The encoded protein is CASSQPGQSKSYGYTF.

Relative to its sample, this clone is hyperexpanded. This rearrangement joins TRBV5-4 to TRBJ2-7, with D perhaps matching TRBD1 (5 bases). The germline gives CDR1 SGHNT, CDR2 YYREEE (reference sequence). V lost 2 bases to trimming and J lost 4 bases, with 10 bases between them. CDR3 length: 13 residues. The CDR3 DNA reads TGTGCCAGCAGCTTTTCACAGGCGTACGAGCAGTACTTC. Amino acid sequence: CASSFSQAYEQYF.

This clone was seen a single time. This chain uses TRBV5-4 with TRBJ2-7, with 7 bases lining up with TRBD1. The germline CDR1 and CDR2 sequences are SGHNT and YYREEE (reference sequence). The V segment lost 0 bases and the J segment 3 bases; nucleotides outside the gene matches: 9. This CDR3 has 16 residues. CDR3 sequence reads: CASSLDADWDSYEQYF. DNA for the CDR3: TGTGCCAGCAGCTTGGACGCCGATTGGGACAGCTACGAGCAGTACTTC.

This chain joins TRBV9 and TRBJ2-2; 10 positions agree with TRBD1. The V gene's germline CDR1 is SGDLS and CDR2 YYNGEE. Germline trimming cut 2 bases from V and 4 bases from J; bases unmatched to any gene: 8. The CDR3 extends over 17 amino acids. The chain's CDR3 is CASSVVRQGASTGELFF. For the CDR3, the DNA is TGTGCCAGCAGCGTCGTACGACAGGGGGCGAGCACCGGGGAGCTGTTTTTT.

The chain joins TRBV30 to TRBJ2-7; 7 nucleotides line up with TRBD1. Unmatched junction bases numbered 10, after V lost 5 bases and J lost 9 bases. The germline gives CDR1 GTSNPN, CDR2 SVGIG (reference sequence). There are 12 residues in the CDR3. This CDR3 is CAWGRQGDWQYF. The DNA of the CDR3 is TGTGCCTGGGGGCGTCAGGGGGATTGGCAGTACTTC.

This sequence joins TRBV29-1 and TRBJ1-4; 8 nucleotides align to TRBD1. With 6 bases clipped from V and 7 bases from J, the junction kept 10 bases outside the gene matches. The CDR3 length is 14 residues. In germline, CDR1 is SQVTM, CDR2 ANQGSEA. CDR3 coding DNA: TGCAGCGTCCGTACGGGACAGGACTTTGAAAAACTGTTTTTT. Translating it yields CSVRTGQDFEKLFF.

This clone showed up just once. The chain is built from TRBV19 and TRBJ2-3, with 10 bases aligning to TRBD2. The CDR3 is made up of 15 amino acids. Germline lookup yields CDR1 LNHDA and CDR2 SQIVND (reference sequence). J gave up 4 bases and V 4 bases, and 5 bases lay outside the gene matches. CDR3: CASSNLAGEADTQYF. In DNA, the CDR3 is TGTGCCAGTAGTAATCTAGCGGGAGAGGCAGATACGCAGTATTTT. Supplemented by reference TRBV19 and TRBJ2-3, the full variable domain reads DGGITQSPKYLFRKEGQNVTLSCEQNLNHDAMYWYRQDPGQGLRLIYYSQIVNDFQKGDIAEGYSVSREKKESFPLTVTSAQKNPTAFYLCASSNLAGEADTQYFGPGTRLTVL.

This clone was detected once. The V and J genes are TRBV29-1 and TRBJ1-2; a possible D gene is TRBD1 (6 bases). Per germline, CDR1 SQVTM and CDR2 ANQGSEA. With 1 base removed from V and 0 bases from J, the gap between germline ends came to 12 bases. This CDR3 has 15 amino acids. The CDR3 here is CSVEGPDRPNYGYTF. CDR3 coding DNA: TGCAGCGTTGAAGGGCCGGACAGACCTAACTATGGCTACACCTTC.

The V and J genes are TRBV11-2 and TRBJ2-1; the D is unclear. The CDR3 runs 13 residues. Germline CDR1 SGHAT, CDR2 FQNNGV. V shed 3 bases and J shed 4 bases, with 7 bases lying between them. As DNA, the CDR3 is TGTGCCAGCAGCTTCATGGGGTACAATGAGCAGTTCTTC. Protein: CASSFMGYNEQFF.

This clone was detected only a few times. The chain couples TRBV2 to TRBJ2-7, with a weak D call TRBD2 (5 bases). The germline CDR1 and CDR2 sequences are SNHLY and FYNNEI. This CDR3 is built from 13 residues. With 9 bases removed from V and 2 bases from J, the gap between germline ends came to 14 bases. The CDR3 nucleotides are TGTGCCAGTATGGGAGACTGGCCCTACGAGCAGTACTTC. Protein sequence: CASMGDWPYEQYF.

The CDR3 DNA reads TGTGCCAGCAGCCAGGCTAAACGGGAGTGGACAGATACGCAGTATTTT. The encoded protein is CASSQAKREWTDTQYF. The chain combines TRBV4-2 with TRBJ2-3, with a tentative D call TRBD2 (6 bases). The CDR3 totals 16 residues. Germline V CDR1 and CDR2: LGHNA, YNFKEQ. V gave up 3 bases and J gave up 3 bases, with 16 bases separating them.

This clone was seen just once. The rearrangement joins TRBV5-1 to TRBJ1-1; D may be TRBD1 (6 bases). The ends were cut back, 3 bases at V and 10 bases at J, with 19 bases in the middle. This CDR3 spans 14 amino acids. Germline V gives CDR1 SGHRS, CDR2 YFSETQ. The CDR3 loop reads CASSSTLDRVGAFF. CDR3 bases: TGCGCCAGCAGCTCGACCTTGGACAGAGTCGGAGCTTTCTTT.

Relative to its sample, this clone is medium-sized. CDR3 sequence: CAWTPWGPDTQYF. In DNA, the CDR3 is TGTGCCTGGACCCCGTGGGGCCCAGATACGCAGTATTTT. This chain links TRBV30 with TRBJ2-3; TRBD1 might be the D (5 bases). The CDR3 is made up of 13 amino acids. With 4 bases removed from V and 4 bases from J, the gap between germline ends came to 12 bases. The germline V gene encodes CDR1 GTSNPN and CDR2 SVGIG (reference sequence). Full variable domain (remainder filled in from reference TRBV30 and TRBJ2-3): SQTIHQWPATLVQPVGSPLSLECTVEGTSNPNLYWYRQAAGRGLQLLFYSVGIGQISSEVPQNLSASRPQDRQFILSSKKLLLSDSGFYLCAWTPWGPDTQYFGPGTRLTVL.

By share of the sample, this clone is medium-sized. The chain uses TRBV7-8 and TRBJ2-3; D uncertain. CDR1 SGHVS and CDR2 FQNEAQ come from the germline V gene. The CDR3 loop spans 11 amino acids. The ends were cut back, 2 bases at V and 6 bases at J, with 3 bases in the middle. In nucleotides, the CDR3 is TGTGCCAGCAGCTTACAGGATACGCAGTATTTT. Protein product: CASSLQDTQYF.

The chain recombines TRBV18 with TRBJ2-1; 8 nucleotides match TRBD1. From germline, CDR1 is KGHSH and CDR2 LQKENI. V shed 6 bases, J shed 0 bases, and the junction held 10 bases outside the gene matches. The CDR3 extends over 17 amino acids. CDR3 sequence reads: CASSPGQGSSSYNEQFF. CDR3 DNA sequence: TGTGCCAGCTCCCCTGGACAGGGCTCGAGCTCCTACAATGAGCAGTTCTTC.

The rearrangement links TRBV28 to TRBJ2-7, with 9 bases lining up with TRBD1. Trimming removed 3 bases from V and 5 bases from J; junction bases left unmatched: 8. The germline gives CDR1 MDHEN, CDR2 SYDVKM. This CDR3 contains 15 residues. CDR3 protein: CASSFPGTGRDEQYF. CDR3 nucleotide sequence: TGTGCCAGCAGTTTTCCCGGGACAGGGAGAGACGAGCAGTACTTC.

This clone was seen a handful of times. The V gene is TRBV6-1, the J gene TRBJ2-7, with D uncertain. V lost 1 base, J lost 3 bases, and 7 bases lay in between. The CDR3 has 13 residues. Germline V gives CDR1 MNHNS, CDR2 SASEGT. In DNA, the CDR3 is TGTGCCAGCAGTGAAGGACATCTCTACGAGCAGTACTTC. Translation gives CASSEGHLYEQYF.